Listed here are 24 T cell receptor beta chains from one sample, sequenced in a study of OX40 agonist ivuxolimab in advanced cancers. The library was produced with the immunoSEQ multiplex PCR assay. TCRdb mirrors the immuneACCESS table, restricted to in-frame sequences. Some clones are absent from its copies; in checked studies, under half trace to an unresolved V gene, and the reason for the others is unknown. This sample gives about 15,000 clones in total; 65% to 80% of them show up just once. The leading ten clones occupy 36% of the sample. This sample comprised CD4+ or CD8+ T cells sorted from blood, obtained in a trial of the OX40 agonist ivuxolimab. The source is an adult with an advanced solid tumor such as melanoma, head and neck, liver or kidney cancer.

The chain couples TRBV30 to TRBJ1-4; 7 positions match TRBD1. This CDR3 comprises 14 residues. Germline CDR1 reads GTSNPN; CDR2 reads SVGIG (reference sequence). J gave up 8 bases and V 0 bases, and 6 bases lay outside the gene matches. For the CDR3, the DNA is TGTGCCTGGAGTGTACGAGACAGGGTGGAAAAACTGTTTTTT. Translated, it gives CAWSVRDRVEKLFF.

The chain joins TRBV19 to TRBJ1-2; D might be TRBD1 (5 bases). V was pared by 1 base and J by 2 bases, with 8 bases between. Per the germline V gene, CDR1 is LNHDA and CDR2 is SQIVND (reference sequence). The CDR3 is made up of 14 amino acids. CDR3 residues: CASSIVSGNYGYTF. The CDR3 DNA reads TGTGCCAGTAGTATAGTATCAGGGAACTATGGCTACACCTTC.

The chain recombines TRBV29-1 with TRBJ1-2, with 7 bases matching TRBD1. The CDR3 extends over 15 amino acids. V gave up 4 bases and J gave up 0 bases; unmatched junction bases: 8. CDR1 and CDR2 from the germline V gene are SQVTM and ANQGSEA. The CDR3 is CSVGGTEISNYGYTF. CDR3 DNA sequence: TGCAGCGTTGGGGGGACAGAAATTTCTAACTATGGCTACACCTTC.

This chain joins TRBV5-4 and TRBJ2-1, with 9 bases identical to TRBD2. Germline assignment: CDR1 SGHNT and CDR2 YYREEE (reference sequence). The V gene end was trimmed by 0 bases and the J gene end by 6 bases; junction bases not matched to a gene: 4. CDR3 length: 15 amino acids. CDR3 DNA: TGTGCCAGCAGCTTGGTAGCGGGAGATGGCAATGAGCAGTTCTTC. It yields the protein CASSLVAGDGNEQFF.

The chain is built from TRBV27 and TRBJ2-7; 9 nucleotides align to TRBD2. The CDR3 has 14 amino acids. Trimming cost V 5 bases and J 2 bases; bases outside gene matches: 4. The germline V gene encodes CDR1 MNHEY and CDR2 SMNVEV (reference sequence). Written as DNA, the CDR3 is TGTGCCAGCAGTGTCTCTAGCGGGGCCTACGAGCAGTACTTC. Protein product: CASSVSSGAYEQYF.

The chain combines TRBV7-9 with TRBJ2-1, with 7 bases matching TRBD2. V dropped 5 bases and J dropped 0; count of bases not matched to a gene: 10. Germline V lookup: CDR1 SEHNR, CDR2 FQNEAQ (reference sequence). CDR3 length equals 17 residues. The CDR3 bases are TGTGCCAGCAGCCCCCGACTAGCTGCGAGCTCCTACAATGAGCAGTTCTTC. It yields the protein CASSPRLAASSYNEQFF.

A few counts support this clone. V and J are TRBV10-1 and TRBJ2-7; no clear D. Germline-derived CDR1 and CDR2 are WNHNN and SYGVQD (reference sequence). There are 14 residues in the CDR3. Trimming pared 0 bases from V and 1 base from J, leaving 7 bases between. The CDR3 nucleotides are TGCGCCAGCAGTGAGTCAGGGCCGTCCTACGAGCAGTACTTC. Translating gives CASSESGPSYEQYF.

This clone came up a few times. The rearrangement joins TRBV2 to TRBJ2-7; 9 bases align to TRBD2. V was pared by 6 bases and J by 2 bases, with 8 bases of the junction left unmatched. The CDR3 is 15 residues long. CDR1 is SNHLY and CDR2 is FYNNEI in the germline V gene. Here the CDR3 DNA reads TGTGCCAGCAGGTTTAGCGGGAGCGATACCTACGAGCAGTACTTC. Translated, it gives CASRFSGSDTYEQYF.

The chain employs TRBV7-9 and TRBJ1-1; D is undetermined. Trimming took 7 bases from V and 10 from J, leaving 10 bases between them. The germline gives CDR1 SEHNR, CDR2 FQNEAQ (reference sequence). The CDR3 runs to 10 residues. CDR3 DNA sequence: TGTGCCAGCAAGGTCCTTGTAGCTTTCTTT. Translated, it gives CASKVLVAFF.

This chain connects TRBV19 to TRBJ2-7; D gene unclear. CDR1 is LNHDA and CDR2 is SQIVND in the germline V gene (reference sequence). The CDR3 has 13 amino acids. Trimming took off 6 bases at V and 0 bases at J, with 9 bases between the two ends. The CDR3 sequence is CASRDAFSYEQYF. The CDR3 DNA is TGTGCCAGTAGGGATGCGTTCTCCTACGAGCAGTACTTC. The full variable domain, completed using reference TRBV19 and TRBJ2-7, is DGGITQSPKYLFRKEGQNVTLSCEQNLNHDAMYWYRQDPGQGLRLIYYSQIVNDFQKGDIAEGYSVSREKKESFPLTVTSAQKNPTAFYLCASRDAFSYEQYFGPGTRLTVT.

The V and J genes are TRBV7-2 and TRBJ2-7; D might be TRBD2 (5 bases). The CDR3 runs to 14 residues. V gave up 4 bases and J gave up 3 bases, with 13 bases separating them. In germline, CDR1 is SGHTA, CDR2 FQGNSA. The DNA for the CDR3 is TGTGCCAGCAGCTCCGCTTGGGAGAGCTACGAGCAGTACTTC. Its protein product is CASSSAWESYEQYF.

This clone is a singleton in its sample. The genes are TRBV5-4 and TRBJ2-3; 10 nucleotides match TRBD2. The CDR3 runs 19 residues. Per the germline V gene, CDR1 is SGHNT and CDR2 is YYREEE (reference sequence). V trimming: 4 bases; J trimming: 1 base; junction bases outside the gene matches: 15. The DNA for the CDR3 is TGTGCCAGCAGCAGTAACCTAGCGGGAGTGGTATTAGGCACAGATACGCAGTATTTT. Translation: CASSSNLAGVVLGTDTQYF.

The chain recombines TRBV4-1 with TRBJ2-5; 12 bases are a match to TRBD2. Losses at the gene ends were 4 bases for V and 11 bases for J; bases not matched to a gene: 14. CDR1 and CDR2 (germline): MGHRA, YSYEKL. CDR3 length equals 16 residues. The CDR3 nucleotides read TGCGCCAGCAGCCCAACCCTAGCGGGAGGGCCGGGGGAGCAGTACTTC. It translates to CASSPTLAGGPGEQYF.

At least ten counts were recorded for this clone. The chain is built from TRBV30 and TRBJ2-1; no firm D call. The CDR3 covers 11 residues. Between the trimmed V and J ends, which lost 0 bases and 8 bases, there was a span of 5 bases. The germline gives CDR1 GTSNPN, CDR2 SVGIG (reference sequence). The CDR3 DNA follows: TGTGCCTGGAGTGTAAGGGATGAGCAGTTCTTC. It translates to CAWSVRDEQFF.

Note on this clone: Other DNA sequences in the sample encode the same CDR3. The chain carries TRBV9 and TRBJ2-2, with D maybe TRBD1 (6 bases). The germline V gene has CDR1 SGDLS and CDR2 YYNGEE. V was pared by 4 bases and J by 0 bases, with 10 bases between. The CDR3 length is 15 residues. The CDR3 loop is CASSSEGANTGELFF. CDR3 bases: TGTGCCAGCAGCTCAGAGGGGGCGAACACCGGGGAGCTGTTTTTT.

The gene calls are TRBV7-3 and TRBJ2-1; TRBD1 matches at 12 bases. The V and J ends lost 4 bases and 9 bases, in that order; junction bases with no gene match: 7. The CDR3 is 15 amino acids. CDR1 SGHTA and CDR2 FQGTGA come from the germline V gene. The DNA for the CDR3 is TGTGCCAGCAGCTCGGGACAGGGGGCGCTTAGTGAGCAGTTCTTC. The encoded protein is CASSSGQGALSEQFF.

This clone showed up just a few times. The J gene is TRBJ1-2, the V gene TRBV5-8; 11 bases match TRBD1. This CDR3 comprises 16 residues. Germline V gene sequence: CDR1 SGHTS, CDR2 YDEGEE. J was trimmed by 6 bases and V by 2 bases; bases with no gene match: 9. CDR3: CASSLVGQGALDGYTF. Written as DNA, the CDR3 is TGTGCCAGCAGCTTAGTAGGACAGGGGGCCCTTGATGGCTACACCTTC.

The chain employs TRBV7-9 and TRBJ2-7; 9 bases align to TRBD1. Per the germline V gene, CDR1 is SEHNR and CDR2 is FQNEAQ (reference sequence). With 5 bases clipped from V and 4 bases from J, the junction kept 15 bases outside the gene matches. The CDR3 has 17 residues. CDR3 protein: CASSLRGAGDREYEQYF. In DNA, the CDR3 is TGTGCCAGCAGCCTTAGGGGGGCTGGGGACAGGGAGTACGAGCAGTACTTC.

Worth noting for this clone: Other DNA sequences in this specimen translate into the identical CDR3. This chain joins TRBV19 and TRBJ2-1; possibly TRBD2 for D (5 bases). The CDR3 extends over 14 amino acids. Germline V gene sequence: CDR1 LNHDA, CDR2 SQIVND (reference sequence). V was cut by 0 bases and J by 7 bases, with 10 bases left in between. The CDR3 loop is CASSIDFSVNEQFF. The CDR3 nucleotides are TGTGCCAGTAGTATAGATTTTAGCGTGAATGAGCAGTTCTTC.

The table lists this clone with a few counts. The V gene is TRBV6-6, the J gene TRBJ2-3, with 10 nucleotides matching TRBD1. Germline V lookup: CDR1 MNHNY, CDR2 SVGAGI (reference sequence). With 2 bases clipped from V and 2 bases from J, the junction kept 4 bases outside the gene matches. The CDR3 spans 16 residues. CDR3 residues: CASSYGGQGYTDTQYF. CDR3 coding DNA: TGTGCCAGCAGTTACGGGGGACAGGGGTACACAGATACGCAGTATTTT.

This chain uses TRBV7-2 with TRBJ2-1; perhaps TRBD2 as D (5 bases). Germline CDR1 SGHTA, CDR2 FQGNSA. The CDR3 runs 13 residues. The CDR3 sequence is CARPGLPPTAQFF. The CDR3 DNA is TGTGCAAGGCCAGGACTCCCTCCTACGGCGCAGTTCTTC. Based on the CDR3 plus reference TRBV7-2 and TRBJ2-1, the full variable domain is GAGVSQSPSNKVTEKGKDVELRCDPISGHTALYWYRQSLGQGLEFLIYFQGNSAPDKSGLPSDRFSAERTGGSVSTLTIQRTQQEDSAVYLCARPGLPPTAQFFGPGTRLTVL.

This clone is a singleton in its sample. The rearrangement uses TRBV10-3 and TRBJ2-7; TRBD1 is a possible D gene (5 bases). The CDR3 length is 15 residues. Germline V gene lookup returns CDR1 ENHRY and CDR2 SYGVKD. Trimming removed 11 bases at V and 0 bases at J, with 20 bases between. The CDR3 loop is CASQGDQGNSYEQYF. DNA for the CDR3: TGTGCCTCCCAAGGGGATCAGGGAAACTCCTACGAGCAGTACTTC.

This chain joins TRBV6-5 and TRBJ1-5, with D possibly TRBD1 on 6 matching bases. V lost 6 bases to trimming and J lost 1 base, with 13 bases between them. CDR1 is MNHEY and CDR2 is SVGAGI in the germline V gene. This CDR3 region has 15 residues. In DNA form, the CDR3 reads TGTGCCAGCAGATTAGGGGGGGAAAGCAATCAGCCCCAGCATTTT. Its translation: CASRLGGESNQPQHF.

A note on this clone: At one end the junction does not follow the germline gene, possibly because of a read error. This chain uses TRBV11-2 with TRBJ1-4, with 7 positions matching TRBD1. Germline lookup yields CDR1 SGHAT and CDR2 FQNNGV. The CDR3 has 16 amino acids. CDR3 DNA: TGTGCCAGCAGCTTAACCGGGACAGCTGCTAACGAAAAACTGTTTTTT. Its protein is CASSLTGTAANEKLFF.